A selection of T cell receptor beta chains follows, all from one sample in a study of CD8+ T cells in alopecia areata. Measured with immunoSEQ multiplex PCR; TCRdb has only the in-frame clones, and not every one. The table includes more than 200,000 clones, 67% detected once. The specimen comprised CD4+ T cells sorted from blood, sampled at week 0. These receptors all stem from a human donor with alopecia areata. CDR3s leave out the opening cysteine and the closing phenylalanine or tryptophan. A D gene is named only where the DNA matches it firmly.

d_gene | v_gene | CDR3aa
TRBD2 | TRBV10-3 | ATTSGLANTGELF
- | TRBV7-2 | ASSLHKLNTQY
- | TRBV7-9 | ASSLMQNYGYT
TRBD1 | TRBV6-5 | ASSLPGQPYQQY
- | TRBV9 | ASSAGQSSYNEQF
- | TRBV6-1 | ASSEFSGANVLT
- | TRBV11-2 | ASTPRDKGYEQY
- | TRBV5-1 | ASSLGPDNEQF
TRBD2 | TRBV7-2 | ASSLVVTSLTYEQY
TRBD1 | TRBV23-1 | ASSQSSGTGINTGELF
- | TRBV9 | ASSVGGIQETQY
TRBD1 | TRBV29-1 | SAQGPQETQY
- | TRBV9 | ASSVGGKNIQY
TRBD2 | TRBV7-3 | ASSQTGLYNEQF
- | TRBV30 | AWGAGGYNEQF
TRBD1 | TRBV19 | ASSIYPGTGGNEQF
- | TRBV6-1 | ASSEAPGSYGYT
TRBD1 | TRBV5-4 | ASSQDRVPTQQY
TRBD2 | TRBV4-2 | ASSQDRTSGGAADEQF
- | TRBV29-1 | SAQTRNTEAF
- | TRBV18 | ASSIDSKVYEQY
- | TRBV6-5 | ASGNAGATDTQY
- | TRBV6-6 | ASRGRLQGGDQPQH
- | TRBV29-1 | SATMYQETQY
TRBD1 | TRBV30 | AWTRQGPTYEQY
TRBD1 | TRBV6-5 | ASSYSGQRQETQY
TRBD2 | TRBV27 | ASSSTMTYSGAYEQY
- | TRBV7-9 | ASSWIKSSYEQY
- | TRBV25-1 | ASSDWQNTEAF
- | TRBV5-1 | ASSKDRNNEQF
- | TRBV10-3 | AISERQRTEAF
TRBD1 | TRBV6-6 | ASTGTGGFGKNIQY
- | TRBV7-2 | ATGGYAKNIQY
- | TRBV2 | ASSEGFSPLH
- | TRBV5-1 | ASSPEPTQGNNSPLH
TRBD1 | TRBV6-6 | ASSYRTGERNEQF
TRBD1 | TRBV19 | ASKDRTNQPQH
- | TRBV4-2 | ASSQGGLSQETQY
- | TRBV4-1 | ASSHTPQGTGNQPQH
- | TRBV29-1 | SVGGFGNTEAF
TRBD1 | TRBV30 | AWRDRGRGYGYT
- | TRBV10-3 | AITNQINQPQH
- | TRBV29-1 | SVGSRSGHEKLF
- | TRBV30 | AWSGDRHNIQY